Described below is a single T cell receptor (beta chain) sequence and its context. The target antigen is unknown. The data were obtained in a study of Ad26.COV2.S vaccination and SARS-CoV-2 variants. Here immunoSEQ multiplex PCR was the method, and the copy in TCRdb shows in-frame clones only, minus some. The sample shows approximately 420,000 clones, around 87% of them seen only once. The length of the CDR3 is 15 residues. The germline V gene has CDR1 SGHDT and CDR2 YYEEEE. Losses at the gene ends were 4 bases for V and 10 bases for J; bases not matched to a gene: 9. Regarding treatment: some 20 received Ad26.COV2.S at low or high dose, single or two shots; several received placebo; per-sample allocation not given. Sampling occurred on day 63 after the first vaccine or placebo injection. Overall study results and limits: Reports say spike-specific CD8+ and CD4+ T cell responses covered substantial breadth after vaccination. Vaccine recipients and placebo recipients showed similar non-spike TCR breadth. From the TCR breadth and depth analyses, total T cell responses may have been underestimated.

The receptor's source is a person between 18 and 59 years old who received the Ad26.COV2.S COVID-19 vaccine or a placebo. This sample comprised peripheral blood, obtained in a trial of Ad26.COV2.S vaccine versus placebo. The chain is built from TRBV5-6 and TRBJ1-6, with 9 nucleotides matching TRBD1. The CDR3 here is CASSSPGQGDSPLHF. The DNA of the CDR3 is TGTGCCAGCAGCAGTCCGGGACAGGGTGACTCACCCCTCCACTTT. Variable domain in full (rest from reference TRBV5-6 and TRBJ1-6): DAGVTQSPTHLIKTRGQQVTLRCSPKSGHDTVSWYQQALGQGPQFIFQYYEEEERQRGNFPDRFSGHQFPNYSSELNVNALLLGDSALYLCASSSPGQGDSPLHFGNGTRLTVT.